These T cell receptor beta chains were read from a single sample in a study. TCRdb re-called the RT-PCR reads through MiXCR, storing one row per CDR3 protein. The repertoire holds 650,000 to 800,000 distinct CDR3 sequences, around 14% seen once, with about 3.9% in the top ten. Material for sequencing was memory CD4+ T cells from blood. Receptors were obtained from a female donor in good health, serving as a healthy control. CDR3s include the opening cysteine and the closing phenylalanine or tryptophan. A D gene is named only where the DNA matches it firmly. Clone size, where shown, is once, few, many, or a class for clones that have expanded.

V gene: TRBV7-8; D gene: .; J gene: TRBJ1-5; clone size: few; CDR3 protein: CASSLKRQRDQPQHF; CDR3 DNA: TGTGCCAGCAGCCTAAAACGACAGAGGGATCAGCCCCAGCATTTT
V gene: TRBV5-4; D gene: TRBD1; J gene: TRBJ2-1; clone size: .; CDR3 protein: CASSAGQGPYNEQFF; CDR3 DNA: TGTGCCAGCAGCGCGGGACAGGGTCCCTACAATGAGCAGTTCTTC
V gene: TRBV3-1; D gene: .; J gene: TRBJ1-3; clone size: .; CDR3 protein: CASSQDWGAVGNTIYF; CDR3 DNA: TGTGCCAGCAGCCAAGATTGGGGGGCCGTTGGAAACACCATATATTTT
V gene: TRBV7-2; D gene: .; J gene: TRBJ2-1; clone size: .; CDR3 protein: CASRSTGRRYNEQFF; CDR3 DNA: TGTGCCAGCAGATCCACAGGGCGACGCTACAATGAGCAGTTCTTC
V gene: TRBV9; D gene: TRBD2; J gene: TRBJ2-5; clone size: few; CDR3 protein: CASSVNGREETQYF; CDR3 DNA: TGTGCCAGCAGCGTAAACGGGAGGGAAGAGACCCAGTACTTC
V gene: TRBV29-1; D gene: .; J gene: TRBJ1-3; clone size: few; CDR3 protein: CSARESGGNTIYF; CDR3 DNA: TGCAGCGCCCGGGAGTCCGGGGGAAACACCATATATTTT
V gene: TRBV6-1; D gene: .; J gene: TRBJ1-1; clone size: .; CDR3 protein: CASIMGQRAFF; CDR3 DNA: TGTGCCAGCATAATGGGTCAACGGGCTTTCTTT
V gene: TRBV20-1; D gene: .; J gene: TRBJ1-5; clone size: few; CDR3 protein: CSARRGGGAQPQHF; CDR3 DNA: TGCAGTGCTAGACGCGGAGGGGGGGCCCAGCCCCAGCATTTT
V gene: TRBV30; D gene: .; J gene: TRBJ1-2; clone size: .; CDR3 protein: CAWSVEGGGGYTF; CDR3 DNA: TGTGCCTGGAGTGTAGAGGGGGGAGGCGGCTACACCTTC
V gene: TRBV27; D gene: .; J gene: TRBJ2-3; clone size: .; CDR3 protein: CASSPRPFSGDTQYF; CDR3 DNA: TGTGCCAGCAGTCCCCGACCGTTTTCTGGAGATACGCAGTATTTT
V gene: TRBV6-5; D gene: .; J gene: TRBJ2-7; clone size: many; CDR3 protein: CASSYSQGPSYEQYF; CDR3 DNA: TGTGCCAGCAGTTACTCGCAGGGGCCCTCCTACGAGCAGTACTTC
V gene: TRBV2; D gene: TRBD2; J gene: TRBJ2-7; clone size: .; CDR3 protein: CASSASSGRGEQYF; CDR3 DNA: TGTGCCAGCAGTGCGAGTAGCGGGAGAGGCGAGCAGTACTTC
V gene: TRBV24-1; D gene: TRBD1; J gene: TRBJ2-3; clone size: .; CDR3 protein: CATSDRWTGSTDTQYF; CDR3 DNA: TGTGCCACCAGTGACCGATGGACAGGGAGCACAGATACGCAGTATTTT
V gene: TRBV20-1; D gene: TRBD2; J gene: TRBJ2-3; clone size: many; CDR3 protein: CSAKPLADTDTQYF; CDR3 DNA: TGCAGTGCGAAACCCCTAGCGGACACAGATACGCAGTATTTT
V gene: TRBV6-4; D gene: .; J gene: TRBJ1-1; clone size: few; CDR3 protein: CASSRGGGATEAFF; CDR3 DNA: TGTGCCAGCAGCCGGGGCGGGGGGGCCACTGAAGCTTTCTTT
V gene: TRBV7-2; D gene: .; J gene: TRBJ1-4; clone size: many; CDR3 protein: CASSFLMTVGSEKLFF; CDR3 DNA: TGTGCCAGCAGCTTCCTAATGACAGTCGGAAGTGAAAAACTGTTTTTT
V gene: TRBV6-5; D gene: TRBD1; J gene: TRBJ2-7; clone size: .; CDR3 protein: CASSRPGQGAYEQYF; CDR3 DNA: TGTGCCAGCAGTCGACCGGGACAGGGGGCATACGAGCAGTACTTC
V gene: TRBV15; D gene: TRBD1; J gene: TRBJ1-6; clone size: many; CDR3 protein: CATSSGQGRVLHF; CDR3 DNA: TGTGCCACCAGCTCCGGACAGGGGCGAGTCCTCCACTTT
V gene: TRBV9; D gene: .; J gene: TRBJ2-7; clone size: .; CDR3 protein: CASSSQESSSYEQYF; CDR3 DNA: TGTGCCAGCAGCTCCCAGGAGAGCTCCTCCTACGAGCAGTACTTC
V gene: TRBV30; D gene: .; J gene: TRBJ2-5; clone size: few; CDR3 protein: CAWSVRWGAEETQYF; CDR3 DNA: TGTGCCTGGAGTGTACGTTGGGGGGCCGAAGAGACCCAGTACTTC
V gene: TRBV20-1; D gene: .; J gene: TRBJ2-7; clone size: many; CDR3 protein: CSACPGGLSEQYF; CDR3 DNA: TGCAGTGCCTGTCCCGGCGGCCTCTCGGAGCAGTACTTC
V gene: TRBV18; D gene: .; J gene: TRBJ2-1; clone size: .; CDR3 protein: CASSQGAGQNNEQFF; CDR3 DNA: TGTGCCAGCTCACAGGGCGCGGGACAAAACAATGAGCAGTTCTTC
V gene: TRBV2; D gene: .; J gene: TRBJ2-6; clone size: .; CDR3 protein: CARGTGGSGANVLTF; CDR3 DNA: TGTGCCAGAGGTACTGGGGGGTCTGGGGCCAACGTCCTGACTTTC
V gene: TRBV7-2; D gene: .; J gene: TRBJ2-6; clone size: .; CDR3 protein: CASSRVGSSGANVLTF; CDR3 DNA: TGTGCCAGCAGCCGAGTCGGGAGCTCTGGGGCCAACGTCCTGACTTTC